Sequencing of this TCR beta chain was carried out in a study of regulatory T cells in long-lasting Graves disease (dated by TCRdb to the early 2020s). Describing the broader study: To count as having persistent Graves' disease, a patient had to have received antithyroid drug treatment for over 5 years with TSH receptor autoantibodies remaining persistently positive. Persistent Graves' disease patients in the clinical cohort had taken antithyroid drugs for roughly ten years on average. Peripheral blood TCR sequencing and RNA sequencing compared persistent Graves' disease patients with newly diagnosed Graves' disease patients. The study took place in China and was registered as a clinical trial. A total of around 35 samples were covered by TCR sequencing, comprising 13 persistent and around 20 newly diagnosed Graves' disease patients. Overall study outcomes, separate from this receptor: Preferential use of TRBV28, TRBJ1-2 and TRBJ2-5 was observed in persistent disease, whereas TRBV20-1 and TRBJ2-1 were favored in newly diagnosed disease. Only the TCR beta chain was sequenced and analyzed. As a limitation, the authors acknowledged that the small sample size may reduce accuracy. Persistent Graves' disease patients showed lower TCR Shannon entropy and fewer highly expanded clones than newly diagnosed patients, suggesting clonal expansion. The study examined only peripheral blood because the primary lesion, thyroid tissue, could not be accessed. More public clonotypes were shared among persistent patients (under 3,000) than among newly diagnosed patients (under 1,000).

The library was obtained by multiplex PCR. Reads for this sample came from an Illumina HiSeq 4000. CDR3 regions were amplified by Arm-PCR with iRepertoire HTBI primers to construct TCR beta libraries. Before sequencing, the PCR products went through gel purification. The study's processing was this. Gene usage analysis of CDR3 amino acid clonotypes used the approximately 56 TRBV and around 14 TRBJ segments found across samples. COPE and FqMerger were used to merge the filtered high-quality paired reads into contigs. Contigs were aligned with BLAST to IMGT TRBV, TRBD and TRBJ reference genes, and CDR3 was defined per IMGT. Any clonotype with a frequency above 0.1% was counted as a highly expanded clone. Repertoire diversity was measured by Shannon entropy, and V-J evenness by the Gini coefficient. A clonotype found in more than one individual was treated as public. TCRdb reran the public reads through fastp at Q25 and MiXCR, keeping productive beta chains. Rows with one shared CDR3 protein collapse into an entry with the most common genes and DNA. Clone size and V and J calls follow TCRdb, not the original study. The sample table holds over 350,000 distinct CDR3 sequences, of which less than 25% were seen once. The ten most abundant clones make up around 20% of the sample.

Taken from the germline V gene, the CDR1 and CDR2 loops are MGHDK and SYGVNS. V and J lose 1 base and 7 bases, and a span of 5 bases separates them. From its cysteine to its phenylalanine, the CDR3 spans 11 amino acids. The CDR3 DNA has 33 bases and is translated from base 1. What the time point label conveys for this sample: persistent/refractory GD, antithyroid drugs over 5 years with positive TRAb. RNA was extracted from PBMCs in TRIzol for both TCR sequencing and RNA sequencing. The diagnosis of Graves' disease followed American Thyroid Association guidelines. Patients were recruited from an endocrinology department in Xi'an, China. Each patient gave approximately 9 milliliters of peripheral blood, collected in an EDTA anticoagulant tube. Ficoll Paque Plus density gradient separation was used to isolate PBMCs, and no additional T cell sorting was done. RNA quality was checked with an Agilent 2100 Bioanalyzer and agarose gel, and concentration with a NanoDrop 2000.

Turning to this clonotype: Its antigen is currently not known. Nothing much larger sits one base from this clone, and base qualities are not available.

Recombination joined TRBV25-1 with TRBJ2-7; confidence is insufficient to name the D gene. The specimen comprised peripheral blood mononuclear cells (PBMCs), sampled when the disease was refractory, from a patient treated with antithyroid drugs. The sequence came from a female donor with Graves disease. DNA sequence: TGTGCCAGCAGTGAATTTCGGGAGCAGTACTTC. Protein translation: CASSEFREQYF.